These 2 T cell receptor beta chains were sequenced from one sample in a study of T-cell reconstitution after alpha-beta-depleted transplantation in children. Unique molecular identifiers were incorporated when the TCRbeta library was constructed. TCRdb ran MiXCR on the PCR reads and lists one entry per CDR3 protein. The data contain roughly 500,000 distinct CDR3 sequences, approximately 32% of them singletons. Here the sequenced sample was PBMCs from the stem cell graft donor, taken from the stem cell graft. The origin of the receptors is a human donor who donated a stem cell graft to a child with aplastic anemia.

The chain uses TRBV7-9 and TRBJ2-5, with TRBD1 identical over 11 bases. Trimming cost V 1 base and J 6 bases; bases outside gene matches: 4. The CDR3 has 15 amino acids. Germline CDR1 SEHNR, CDR2 FQNEAQ (reference sequence). The CDR3, as DNA: TGTGCCAGCAGCTTAGAGGGACAGGGGGACAAGACCCAGTACTTC. Amino acid sequence: CASSLEGQGDKTQYF.

V is TRBV10-3 and J is TRBJ2-1, with 8 nucleotides matching TRBD2. V shed 7 bases and J 1 base; nucleotides not matched to a gene: 3. The CDR3 contains 14 residues. CDR1 is ENHRY and CDR2 is SYGVKD in the germline V gene. This CDR3 reads CAIKGGRSYNEQFF. Here the CDR3 DNA reads TGTGCCATCAAAGGCGGGAGGTCCTACAATGAGCAGTTCTTC.